This TCR beta chain is from a study of T-cell memory formation after mild COVID-19. Study information: Clusters of TCRs were largely donor specific. General study points: Contracting CD8+ clones were enriched in EMRA, CD4+ mainly in CM and EM.

A note on this clonotype: Its antigen is unknown.

From germline, CDR1 is DFQATT and CDR2 SNEGSKA (reference sequence). V lost 4 bases and J 2 bases, leaving 17 bases between the germline ends. The CDR3 covers 15 residues. TCRdb used MiXCR to reprocess the 5' RACE reads, holding one entry per CDR3 protein. In the table there are fewer than 500,000 distinct CDR3 sequences, around 27% of which are singletons. This chain links TRBV20-1 with TRBJ2-5, with D perhaps TRBD2 (6 bases). What was sequenced was PBMCs or a T cell subset sorted from them (not recorded which). This sequence was found in an adult woman who had mild COVID-19 (a few samples of this study predate the infection). Cell type and time point are not known. CDR3 in amino acids: CSATPGGGGQETQYF. Written as DNA, the CDR3 is TGCAGTGCTACCCCGGGTGGGGGAGGACAAGAGACCCAGTACTTC.